The 22 T cell receptor beta chains listed next were all sequenced from one sample in a study of shared clonotypes between healthy human individuals. Assay used: immunoSEQ multiplex PCR; TCRdb lists only in-frame clones, some missing. The sample shows millions of clones, more than 85% of them seen only once. Sequencing was done on a sample of naive CD4+ T cells from PBMCs. The subset denotes: CD45RA+ positively selected. These receptors came from a man younger than 35 in good health. Some clones in this sample may be carry-over from other donors' samples.

This chain links TRBV29-1 with TRBJ2-6; 8 bases agree with TRBD2. The CDR3 is made up of 14 amino acids. The germline V gene encodes CDR1 SQVTM and CDR2 ANQGSEA. V dropped 7 bases and J dropped 7; count of bases not matched to a gene: 9. CDR3 sequence: CSATTGGIANVLTF. The CDR3 DNA sequence: TGCAGCGCCACAACGGGGGGGATCGCCAACGTCCTGACTTTC.

The genes are TRBV5-1 and TRBJ2-2, with 10 bases lining up with TRBD2. Germline CDR1 SGHRS, CDR2 YFSETQ. V shed 4 bases, J shed 6 bases, and the junction held 9 bases outside the gene matches. This CDR3 spans 16 amino acids. The CDR3 sequence: CASSMTASGSSGELFF. CDR3 DNA: TGCGCCAGCAGCATGACGGCTAGCGGGAGTTCCGGGGAGCTGTTTTTT. Full variable domain (outside the CDR3, taken from reference TRBV5-1 and TRBJ2-2): KAGVTQTPRYLIKTRGQQVTLSCSPISGHRSVSWYQQTPGQGLQFLFEYFSETQRNKGNFPGRFSGRQFSNSRSEMNVSTLELGDSALYLCASSMTASGSSGELFFGEGSRLTVL.

V usage is TRBV30 and J usage is TRBJ1-5; 7 positions match TRBD1. V shed 2 bases and J 7 bases; nucleotides not matched to a gene: 11. The CDR3 length is 15 residues. Germline CDR1 is GTSNPN and CDR2 is SVGIG (reference sequence). The CDR3 nucleotides read TGTGCCTGGAGTCTACCAGACAGGGCGCGACAGCCCCAGCATTTT. Amino acids: CAWSLPDRARQPQHF.

The V and J genes are TRBV25-1 and TRBJ2-7, with 7 bases lining up with TRBD1. The length of the CDR3 is 15 residues. The V gene's germline CDR1 is MGHDK and CDR2 SYGVNS. The V and J ends lost 4 bases and 2 bases, in that order; junction bases with no gene match: 8. As DNA, the CDR3 is TGTGCCAGCAGTGGCTACCGGGACAGAACCTACGAGCAGTACTTC. It yields the protein CASSGYRDRTYEQYF.

Of note for this clone: Other DNA variants within this sample encode the same CDR3. V gene TRBV28 combines with J gene TRBJ2-2; 7 bases agree with TRBD1. This CDR3 is built from 15 residues. The V gene's germline CDR1 is MDHEN and CDR2 SYDVKM. Trimming removed 5 bases from V and 5 bases from J; junction bases left unmatched: 8. The CDR3 spells CASSPPGQLTGELFF. The CDR3 DNA reads TGTGCCAGCAGTCCTCCGGGACAGCTTACCGGGGAGCTGTTTTTT.

This chain links TRBV7-8 with TRBJ2-3; 10 bases line up with TRBD2. The germline V gene has CDR1 SGHVS and CDR2 FQNEAQ. V dropped 5 bases and J dropped 2; count of bases not matched to a gene: 7. The CDR3 is made up of 16 amino acids. CDR3 in DNA: TGTGCCAGCAGCCCGACAGCGGGAGGGGTCACAGATACGCAGTATTTT. This sequence encodes CASSPTAGGVTDTQYF.

The chain recombines TRBV5-1 with TRBJ2-7; TRBD2 matches at 8 bases. The CDR3 runs 18 residues. Germline CDR1 SGHRS, CDR2 YFSETQ. J lost 3 bases, V lost 4 bases, and 18 bases had no gene match. CDR3 nucleotide sequence: TGCGCCAGCAGCAAAATTCTCTCCCCTAGCGGGTCCCACTACGAGCAGTACTTC. Its protein is CASSKILSPSGSHYEQYF.

V gene TRBV7-2 combines with J gene TRBJ2-1; 10 bases are a match to TRBD1. Looked up from germline, CDR1 is SGHTA and CDR2 is FQGNSA. Losses at the gene ends were 2 bases for V and 4 bases for J; bases not matched to a gene: 2. The CDR3 has 15 amino acids. As DNA, the CDR3 is TGTGCCAGCAGCTTACGGACAGGGGGGTACAATGAGCAGTTCTTC. Residues: CASSLRTGGYNEQFF.

The rearrangement uses TRBV28 and TRBJ2-1, with 16 bases matching TRBD2. This CDR3 region has 19 residues. The germline V gene encodes CDR1 MDHEN and CDR2 SYDVKM. V was clipped by 6 bases and J by 0 bases; unmatched bases: 8. CDR3 sequence: CASRGTGTSGRASYNEQFF. For the CDR3, the DNA is TGTGCCAGCAGGGGAACCGGGACTAGCGGGAGGGCCTCCTACAATGAGCAGTTCTTC.

The CDR3 coding sequence is TGTGCCAGCAGTGGGGGGTCCTTCTCTGGAAACACCATATATTTT. This translates into CASSGGSFSGNTIYF. The rearrangement links TRBV27 to TRBJ1-3; weak D call: TRBD1 (5 bases). The CDR3 spans 15 residues. Germline V gene data show CDR1 as MNHEY and CDR2 as SMNVEV (reference sequence). V was shortened by 5 bases and J by 0 bases, with 11 bases between the two germline ends.

The V and J genes are TRBV11-1 and TRBJ1-1; 8 nucleotides match TRBD1. The CDR3 extends over 14 amino acids. V dropped 5 bases and J dropped 3; count of bases not matched to a gene: 5. Germline CDR1 is SGHAT and CDR2 is FQDESV (reference sequence). CDR3 sequence reads: CASSPQGADTEAFF. The CDR3 nucleotides read TGTGCCAGCAGCCCTCAGGGGGCGGACACTGAAGCTTTCTTT.

This sequence joins TRBV6-1 and TRBJ2-5, with D perhaps assigned TRBD1 or TRBD2 (6 bases each). CDR3 length: 13 residues. Germline V gene lookup returns CDR1 MNHNS and CDR2 SASEGT. V dropped 4 bases and J dropped 7 bases, with 13 bases sitting between them. CDR3 region: CASSVGRGGTQYF. In DNA, the CDR3 is TGTGCCAGCAGTGTTGGCAGGGGAGGGACCCAGTACTTC.

The chain couples TRBV9 to TRBJ2-7; D is ambiguous. The ends were cut back, 3 bases at V and 13 bases at J, with 17 bases in the middle. This CDR3 spans 12 amino acids. Germline CDR1 SGDLS, CDR2 YYNGEE. CDR3 coding DNA: TGTGCCAGCAGCGCCTCGGACGGCGCTTCTTACTTC. Protein sequence: CASSASDGASYF.

The J gene is TRBJ2-6, the V gene TRBV9; D not certain. V shed 3 bases and J shed 2 bases, with 6 bases lying between them. Per germline, CDR1 SGDLS and CDR2 YYNGEE. This CDR3 has 14 residues. CDR3 in amino acids: CASSAEAGANVLTF. In DNA form, the CDR3 reads TGTGCCAGCAGCGCAGAGGCTGGGGCCAACGTCCTGACTTTC. Based on the CDR3 plus reference TRBV9 and TRBJ2-6, the full variable domain is DSGVTQTPKHLITATGQRVTLRCSPRSGDLSVYWYQQSLDQGLQFLIQYYNGEERAKGNILERFSAQQFPDLHSELNLSSLELGDSALYFCASSAEAGANVLTFGAGSRLTVL.

V is TRBV19 and J is TRBJ2-1; possibly TRBD2 for D (6 bases). The CDR3 contains 13 residues. Germline CDR1 LNHDA, CDR2 SQIVND (reference sequence). The V gene lost 7 bases and the J gene lost 7 bases, with 14 bases spanning the gap. The CDR3 DNA is TGTGCCAGTATGTCCAGGGACTTTAATGAGCAGTTCTTC. Protein sequence: CASMSRDFNEQFF.

This clone was picked up one time. The V gene is TRBV6-1, the J gene TRBJ2-7, with D possibly being TRBD1 or TRBD2 (6 bases each). This CDR3 contains 14 residues. CDR1 is MNHNS and CDR2 is SASEGT in the germline V gene. Trimming shortened V by 7 bases and J by 2 bases, and 15 bases separated the two germline ends. The CDR3 is CASTTGANTYEQYF. CDR3 nucleotide sequence: TGTGCCAGCACAACGGGGGCCAACACCTACGAGCAGTACTTC.

V is TRBV29-1 and J is TRBJ2-7; the D gene is possibly TRBD2 (6 bases). V lost 4 bases to trimming and J lost 7 bases, with 20 bases between them. The CDR3 totals 14 residues. Germline V CDR1 and CDR2: SQVTM, ANQGSEA. This CDR3 reads CSVGGSGSRREQYF. Here the CDR3 DNA reads TGCAGCGTTGGGGGATCCGGGAGCCGTAGGGAGCAGTACTTC.

This chain joins TRBV28 and TRBJ1-5; 8 positions match TRBD1. V dropped 6 bases and J dropped 8; count of bases not matched to a gene: 9. The CDR3 is made up of 14 amino acids. Per germline, CDR1 MDHEN and CDR2 SYDVKM. CDR3 in DNA: TGTGCCAGCAGACAGGGGGGGATAGCGGAGCCCCAGCATTTT. This codes for CASRQGGIAEPQHF. The whole variable domain, remainder taken from reference TRBV28 and TRBJ1-5, is DVKVTQSSRYLVKRTGEKVFLECVQDMDHENMFWYRQDPGLGLRLIYFSYDVKMKEKGDIPEGYSVSREKKERFSLILESASTNQTSMYLCASRQGGIAEPQHFGDGTRLSIL.

This clone was counted a single time. The chain joins TRBV7-7 to TRBJ2-7; the D is unclear. This CDR3 region has 13 residues. The V and J ends lost 0 bases and 3 bases respectively, with 6 bases between them. Germline V lookup: CDR1 SSHAT, CDR2 FNYEAQ (reference sequence). CDR3 loop: CASSLAADYEQYF. The DNA of the CDR3 is TGTGCCAGCAGCTTAGCGGCCGACTACGAGCAGTACTTC.

The genes are TRBV5-4 and TRBJ2-3; no clear D gene. The length of the CDR3 is 14 residues. The germline V gene has CDR1 SGHNT and CDR2 YYREEE (reference sequence). Between the trimmed V and J ends, which lost 3 bases and 5 bases, there was a span of 13 bases. The CDR3 is CASSYRGVEDTQYF. DNA for the CDR3: TGTGCCAGCAGCTACCGTGGTGTCGAAGATACGCAGTATTTT.

The chain couples TRBV7-2 to TRBJ2-3; TRBD2 is a possible D gene (5 bases). The CDR3 loop spans 17 amino acids. Germline V gene sequence: CDR1 SGHTA, CDR2 FQGNSA. Trimming shortened V by 4 bases and J by 2 bases, and 19 bases separated the two germline ends. CDR3 sequence reads: CASSSNQQQRPTDTQYF. The CDR3 nucleotides are TGTGCCAGCAGCTCGAACCAACAACAGCGGCCCACAGATACGCAGTATTTT.

The chain carries TRBV29-1 and TRBJ1-4; D is perhaps TRBD1 (5 bases). Looked up from germline, CDR1 is SQVTM and CDR2 is ANQGSEA. This CDR3 spans 14 amino acids. Trimming shortened V by 4 bases and J by 6 bases, and 15 bases separated the two germline ends. In nucleotides, the CDR3 is TGCAGCGTTGCCCGGACCGGGGGTGATGAAAAACTGTTTTTT. Its translation is CSVARTGGDEKLFF. Together with reference TRBV29-1 and TRBJ1-4, the CDR3 gives the full variable domain: SAVISQKPSRDICQRGTSLTIQCQVDSQVTMMFWYRQQPGQSLTLIATANQGSEATYESGFVIDKFPISRPNLTFSTLTVSNMSPEDSSIYLCSVARTGGDEKLFFGSGTQLSVL.